This TCR beta chain appears in the sequencing data of a study of cytomegalovirus exposure and HLA in healthy donors. The study, taken as a whole, reports: Researchers reported that a few CMV-associated chains were confirmed in vitro as CMV antigen-specific. Later analysis demonstrated an association between a missense DCLRE1C variant and TCR beta V- and J-gene trimming. Earlier analysis looked at TCR beta V segments, and most were productive about 87% or about 30% of the time.

The PCR employed 60 Vbeta primers together with 13 Jbeta primers. Method: immunoSEQ multiplex PCR; TCRdb's copy keeps in-frame clones and lacks some. The table shows about 130,000 clones, with nearly 85% occurring only once. With V trimmed by 1 base and J by 2 bases, 8 bases remained unmatched. Germline V CDR1 and CDR2: GTSNPN, SVGIG (reference sequence). This CDR3 spans 16 amino acids. Nominally healthy donors were sampled, though unrecorded immune exposures were likely. Comment on this clone: The antigen remains unidentified. This sample also contains other DNA sequences that code for the same CDR3.

This clonotype was obtained from a boy between 10 and 17 years old in good health and CMV-seronegative. The sample taken for sequencing was PBMCs. This chain links TRBV30 with TRBJ1-3; 7 bases map to TRBD1. CDR3 residues: CAWSASLQGPGNTIYF. DNA for the CDR3: TGTGCCTGGAGTGCCTCCTTACAGGGGCCTGGAAACACCATATATTTT.